These 15 T cell receptor beta chains share one sample of origin, sequenced in a study of identical twins. MiXCR was run by TCRdb on the 5' RACE reads, yielding one entry per CDR3 protein. The repertoire holds about 690,000 distinct CDR3 sequences, with around 6.1% as singletons. Input material: naive T cells sorted from blood. The source is a man aged 18 to 30 in good health.

There are many counts of this clonotype. This rearrangement joins TRBV4-2 to TRBJ2-7; D is possibly TRBD1 (6 bases). The CDR3 runs 14 residues. The V gene's germline CDR1 is LGHNA and CDR2 YNFKEQ. V was clipped by 1 base and J by 4 bases, with 11 bases between them. The chain's CDR3 is CASSQGVRGYEQYF. CDR3 coding DNA: TGTGCCAGCAGCCAAGGGGTCAGGGGATACGAGCAGTACTTC.

The chain recombines TRBV7-9 with TRBJ1-2; TRBD1 might be the D (5 bases). Germline CDR1 and CDR2: SEHNR and FQNEAQ (reference sequence). This CDR3 is 15 amino acids long. The V gene lost 5 bases and the J gene lost 0 bases, with 13 bases spanning the gap. CDR3 residues: CASSPTTVTNYGYTF. The CDR3 DNA reads as TGTGCCAGCAGCCCGACGACAGTAACTAACTATGGCTACACCTTC. The whole variable domain, filled in from reference TRBV7-9 and TRBJ1-2, reads DTGVSQNPRHKITKRGQNVTFRCDPISEHNRLYWYRQTLGQGPEFLTYFQNEAQLEKSRLLSDRFSAERPKGSFSTLEIQRTEQGDSAMYLCASSPTTVTNYGYTFGSGTRLTVV.

This clonotype was observed a few times. The chain carries TRBV10-3 and TRBJ2-5, with D unclear. V shed 10 bases and J shed 1 base, with 13 bases lying between them. Germline CDR1 ENHRY, CDR2 SYGVKD. The CDR3 consists of 13 residues. Here the CDR3 reads CASSETPQETQYF. DNA for the CDR3: TGTGCCAGCTCGGAAACCCCCCAAGAGACCCAGTACTTC.

This clonotype has ten or more counts. V and J are TRBV5-1 and TRBJ2-3; D is ambiguous. The germline V and J ends were trimmed by 4 bases and 6 bases, with 12 bases remaining between them. Germline V gene sequence: CDR1 SGHRS, CDR2 YFSETQ. CDR3 length equals 13 residues. In DNA form, the CDR3 reads TGCGCCAGCAGCGAAGCCAGCGTGGATACGCAGTATTTT. Amino acids: CASSEASVDTQYF.

The chain is built from TRBV20-1 and TRBJ1-1; 9 positions match TRBD1. J was trimmed by 6 bases and V by 5 bases; bases with no gene match: 7. The length of the CDR3 is 13 residues. The germline V gene has CDR1 DFQATT and CDR2 SNEGSKA (reference sequence). This chain's CDR3 is CSAFTGGSAEAFF. In DNA, the CDR3 is TGCAGTGCTTTCACAGGGGGCTCGGCTGAAGCTTTCTTT.

This clonotype has ten or more counts. The chain uses TRBV6-1 and TRBJ2-3; 8 nucleotides agree with TRBD2. Trimming took 8 bases from V and 4 from J; bases not matched to a gene: 11. CDR1 is MNHNS and CDR2 is SASEGT in the germline V gene. The CDR3 runs 15 residues. The DNA of the CDR3 is TGTGCCAGCCGACGAGCGGGAGATCAGTCAGATACGCAGTATTTT. Translated, it gives CASRRAGDQSDTQYF.

The table lists this clonotype with a few counts. This chain joins TRBV27 and TRBJ2-5; D is ambiguous. This CDR3 is built from 13 residues. With 3 bases removed from V and 5 bases from J, the gap between germline ends came to 10 bases. Germline V gives CDR1 MNHEY, CDR2 SMNVEV (reference sequence). The CDR3 here is CASSFSGLETQYF. The DNA of the CDR3 is TGTGCCAGCAGTTTTAGTGGGTTGGAGACCCAGTACTTC.

This clonotype was seen a handful of times. The rearrangement uses TRBV7-2 and TRBJ2-7, with a possible D match to TRBD1 (5 bases). Germline V CDR1 and CDR2: SGHTA, FQGNSA. V was pared by 2 bases and J by 3 bases, with 17 bases between. The CDR3 runs 16 residues. CDR3 sequence: CASSLILWGRNYEQYF. The CDR3, as DNA: TGTGCCAGCAGCTTAATCCTTTGGGGCAGAAACTACGAGCAGTACTTC.

This clonotype appeared many times. V gene TRBV6-1 combines with J gene TRBJ2-7; no firm D call. The CDR3 extends over 13 amino acids. CDR1 is MNHNS and CDR2 is SASEGT in the germline V gene. Trimming removed 5 bases at V and 7 bases at J, with 15 bases between. CDR3 region: CASSTLASGEQYF. The CDR3 DNA follows: TGTGCCAGCAGTACCCTTGCCTCTGGAGAGCAGTACTTC.

The chain carries TRBV28 and TRBJ1-5; D perhaps matches TRBD1 (6 bases). The CDR3 consists of 14 residues. In germline, CDR1 is MDHEN, CDR2 SYDVKM. With 10 bases removed from V and 5 bases from J, the gap between germline ends came to 18 bases. CDR3: CATTADSEYQPQHF. In nucleotides, the CDR3 is TGTGCCACTACGGCGGACAGCGAATATCAGCCCCAGCATTTT.

This clonotype was observed a handful of times. This chain connects TRBV5-6 to TRBJ2-5, with 9 bases fitting TRBD2. Per the germline V gene, CDR1 is SGHDT and CDR2 is YYEEEE. This CDR3 is built from 16 residues. The J segment lost 2 bases and the V segment lost 4 bases, leaving 9 bases of the junction unmatched. CDR3 loop: CASSPRGSGSQETQYF. CDR3 sequence (DNA): TGTGCCAGCAGCCCTCGCGGTAGCGGGAGTCAAGAGACCCAGTACTTC.

The chain is built from TRBV29-1 and TRBJ2-5, with a tentative D call TRBD1 (5 bases). The CDR3 length is 12 residues. Trimming cost V 7 bases and J 3 bases, with 12 bases left between them. CDR1 and CDR2 from the germline V gene are SQVTM and ANQGSEA. DNA for the CDR3: TGCAGCGCAGGGTGGCAGGAAGAGACCCAGTACTTC. This gives the protein CSAGWQEETQYF.

As concerns this clonotype: A much more abundant neighbour one base away suggests this may be a read error. The CDR3 does not close with the conserved phenylalanine or tryptophan, likely indicating a read error. The genes are TRBV12-3 or TRBV12-4 and TRBJ1-1; possibly TRBD1 for D (5 bases). This CDR3 region has 14 residues. V was cut by 4 bases and J by 5 bases, with 14 bases left in between. CDR3 DNA: TGTGCCAGCAGTTACGTCCAGGGAAGGACTGAAGCTTTCTCT. Translating gives CASSYVQGRTEAFS.

On this clonotype itself: A much larger clone lies one base from this, so it may be a read error. This chain joins TRBV29-1 and TRBJ2-1, with 10 bases identical to TRBD2. The CDR3 spans 15 residues. Germline V gene lookup returns CDR1 SQVTM and CDR2 ANQGSEA. The V and J ends lost 3 bases and 9 bases, in that order; junction bases with no gene match: 11. The CDR3 loop reads CSVDKKAGGSSEQFF. The CDR3 DNA follows: TGCAGCGTTGATAAGAAAGCGGGAGGGTCCAGTGAGCAGTTCTTC.

In its sample, this clonotype was seen many times. J is TRBJ2-3 and V is TRBV11-1; TRBD2 matches at 11 bases. Trimming removed 5 bases from V and 2 bases from J; junction bases left unmatched: 3. Per germline, CDR1 SGHAT and CDR2 FQDESV (reference sequence). This CDR3 is 15 amino acids long. This CDR3 is CASSRLAGTTDTQYF. CDR3 in DNA: TGTGCCAGCAGCCGACTAGCGGGGACCACAGATACGCAGTATTTT.